These 27 T cell receptor beta chains share one sample of origin, sequenced in a study of T cells in localized non-small cell lung cancer. This table comes from immunoSEQ multiplex PCR, and its TCRdb copy is limited to in-frame clones, with some not included. The data contain roughly 30,000 clones, roughly nine tenths of them singletons. Sample: PBMCs, taken before any cancer treatment. The receptors were gathered from a man aged 40-75 years with stage II lung adenocarcinoma.

This clone was seen a handful of times. The chain carries TRBV19 and TRBJ1-2, with 9 bases identical to TRBD1. The V segment lost 2 bases and the J segment 4 bases; nucleotides outside the gene matches: 8. Germline-derived CDR1 and CDR2 are LNHDA and SQIVND (reference sequence). The CDR3 is made up of 16 amino acids. The CDR3 sequence is CASSISGQGTGYGYTF. The CDR3 region has the DNA TGTGCCAGTAGTATATCCGGACAGGGGACGGGCTATGGCTACACCTTC.

This chain links TRBV28 with TRBJ1-3; weak D call: TRBD1 (5 bases). The CDR3 is 13 residues long. Germline values: CDR1 MDHEN, CDR2 SYDVKM. V dropped 7 bases and J dropped 0 bases, with 7 bases sitting between them. This CDR3 reads CASKGDSGNTIYF. CDR3 in DNA: TGTGCCAGCAAAGGGGACTCTGGAAACACCATATATTTT.

Here the CDR3 DNA reads TGTGCCAGCTCACACGCCCGGGGGGGAGAGACCCAGTACTTC. Translated, it gives CASSHARGGETQYF. The chain is built from TRBV18 and TRBJ2-5; 8 nucleotides match TRBD2. This CDR3 comprises 14 residues. Per germline, CDR1 KGHSH and CDR2 LQKENI. Trimming took 4 bases from V and 4 from J; bases not matched to a gene: 5.

The chain combines TRBV18 with TRBJ2-5; 14 positions agree with TRBD2. The CDR3 has 18 residues. The V segment lost 4 bases and the J segment 4 bases; nucleotides outside the gene matches: 11. Germline V CDR1 and CDR2: KGHSH, LQKENI. CDR3 DNA sequence: TGTGCCAGCTCACTCGGGACTAGCGGGAGTATCGGAGGAGAGACCCAGTACTTC. Protein product: CASSLGTSGSIGGETQYF.

The CDR3 bases are TGTGCCAGCTCACGCCCTAGCGGGAGGGCCCCCACAGATACGCAGTATTTT. It translates to CASSRPSGRAPTDTQYF. The chain uses TRBV18 and TRBJ2-3, with 12 bases that match TRBD2. The junction had 7 bases not matched to a gene; V was cut back by 4 bases and J by 2 bases. This CDR3 spans 17 amino acids. CDR1 is KGHSH, CDR2 LQKENI, per germline.

The CDR3: CASSQLVGGWETQYF. The CDR3 region has the DNA TGCGCCAGCAGCCAATTAGTGGGGGGTTGGGAGACCCAGTACTTC. V and J are TRBV4-1 and TRBJ2-5; weak D call: TRBD2 (6 bases). CDR1 MGHRA and CDR2 YSYEKL come from the germline V gene. Trimming shortened V by 2 bases and J by 5 bases, and 15 bases separated the two germline ends. CDR3 length: 15 amino acids.

The rearrangement links TRBV9 to TRBJ2-5; TRBD2 might be the D (5 bases). Germline CDR1 and CDR2: SGDLS and YYNGEE. With 0 bases removed from V and 2 bases from J, the gap between germline ends came to 14 bases. This CDR3 has 16 residues. The CDR3 DNA sequence: TGTGCCAGCAGCGTAGGGGAGAACGGACGACAAGAGACCCAGTACTTC. It encodes CASSVGENGRQETQYF.

The J gene is TRBJ2-7, the V gene TRBV28; D is ambiguous. The CDR3 is 12 residues long. Germline V gene data show CDR1 as MDHEN and CDR2 as SYDVKM. V was cut by 2 bases and J by 4 bases, with 6 bases left in between. The CDR3 bases are TGTGCCAGCAGTTTACCCGTGTACGAGCAGTACTTC. This encodes CASSLPVYEQYF.

With regard to this clone: The same CDR3 can be traced to other DNA sequences in this sample. The V gene is TRBV27, the J gene TRBJ2-7; no firm D call. V was pared by 4 bases and J by 4 bases, with 5 bases between. In germline, CDR1 is MNHEY, CDR2 SMNVEV (reference sequence). The CDR3 spans 11 residues. CDR3 nucleotide sequence: TGTGCCAGCAGTTCGTCTTACGAGCAGTACTTC. This sequence encodes CASSSSYEQYF.

The V call is TRBV9, the J call TRBJ2-3; D unclear. Germline loops: CDR1 SGDLS, CDR2 YYNGEE. This CDR3 has 13 residues. V was pared by 3 bases and J by 0 bases, with 5 bases between. The CDR3 region is CASSGESTDTQYF. The CDR3 nucleotides read TGTGCCAGCAGCGGCGAGAGCACAGATACGCAGTATTTT.

This sequence joins TRBV15 and TRBJ2-3; 8 nucleotides agree with TRBD1. Germline V gives CDR1 LNHNV, CDR2 YYDKDF (reference sequence). The CDR3 length is 15 residues. V trimming: 1 base; J trimming: 6 bases; junction bases outside the gene matches: 6. Here the CDR3 reads CATSRGNQGADTQYF. The CDR3, as DNA: TGTGCCACCAGCAGAGGAAACCAGGGGGCCGATACGCAGTATTTT.

V and J are TRBV4-3 and TRBJ2-3; a weak D match, TRBD2 (7 bases). Germline loops: CDR1 LGHNA, CDR2 YSLEER. This CDR3 region has 14 residues. V was clipped by 1 base and J by 4 bases, with 9 bases between them. The CDR3 nucleotides are TGCGCCAGCAGCCAAGGGGGGGGCCCAGATACGCAGTATTTT. This sequence encodes CASSQGGGPDTQYF.

V and J are TRBV18 and TRBJ2-1; 12 nucleotides match TRBD2. V gave up 4 bases and J gave up 10 bases; unmatched junction bases: 5. CDR1 is KGHSH, CDR2 LQKENI, per germline. The length of the CDR3 is 14 residues. CDR3 protein: CASSRGTSGPEQFF. The CDR3 DNA reads as TGTGCCAGCTCACGGGGGACTAGCGGGCCCGAGCAGTTCTTC.

The J gene is TRBJ2-2, the V gene TRBV7-3; TRBD2 aligns across 10 bases. In germline, CDR1 is SGHTA, CDR2 FQGTGA. There are 15 residues in the CDR3. After removal of 2 bases from V and 3 bases from J, the junction contained 0 bases not matched to a gene. CDR3 DNA sequence: TGTGCCAGCAGCTTACTAGCGGGAGACACCGGGGAGCTGTTTTTT. Translation gives CASSLLAGDTGELFF.

V usage is TRBV11-1 and J usage is TRBJ2-2, with unresolved D. CDR1 and CDR2 from the germline V gene are SGHAT and FQDESV (reference sequence). Trimming pared 8 bases from V and 2 bases from J, leaving 3 bases between. This CDR3 is built from 11 residues. The CDR3 coding sequence is TGTGCCAGCGGCAACACCGGGGAGCTGTTTTTT. This codes for CASGNTGELFF.

V gene TRBV13 combines with J gene TRBJ2-5; 7 nucleotides line up with TRBD2. The V gene end was trimmed by 3 bases and the J gene end by 4 bases; junction bases not matched to a gene: 8. This CDR3 is 15 amino acids long. Per the germline V gene, CDR1 is PRHDT and CDR2 is FYEKMQ (reference sequence). The CDR3 DNA sequence: TGTGCCAGCAGCTTCTCCAGCGGGAATATAGAGACCCAGTACTTC. Residues: CASSFSSGNIETQYF.

CDR3 in DNA: TGTGCCAGCAGCTTAGTTAACTATGGCTACACCTTC. It is translated as CASSLVNYGYTF. The rearrangement uses TRBV7-2 and TRBJ1-2; D is undetermined. The V end lost 1 base, the J end lost 1 base, and 1 base lay between the germline ends. Germline CDR1 and CDR2: SGHTA and FQGNSA. The CDR3 has 12 residues.

The chain is built from TRBV6-1 and TRBJ1-5; no clear D. V lost 2 bases, J lost 3 bases, and 8 bases lay in between. Germline lookup yields CDR1 MNHNS and CDR2 SASEGT. The CDR3 length is 14 residues. The CDR3 loop reads CASSESRNNQPQHF. DNA for the CDR3: TGTGCCAGCAGTGAAAGCCGAAACAATCAGCCCCAGCATTTT.

This clone occurred once. The chain combines TRBV7-2 with TRBJ2-7; D might be TRBD1 (6 bases). The CDR3 consists of 13 residues. In germline, CDR1 is SGHTA, CDR2 FQGNSA. Trimming removed 3 bases at V and 2 bases at J, with 8 bases between. CDR3 nucleotide sequence: TGTGCCAGCAGCTTCGGACAGACCTACGAGCAGTACTTC. Translating gives CASSFGQTYEQYF.

This chain uses TRBV10-3 with TRBJ2-5; 7 bases align to TRBD1. The J call may not be correct, given that the DNA end is closer to TRBJ2-7. Germline CDR1 ENHRY, CDR2 SYGVKD. CDR3 length equals 15 residues. The CDR3, as DNA: TGTGCTCGCCAGTCGGCTCAGGGGGACATGGCCGAGCAGTACTTC. Its translation is CARQSAQGDMAEQYF.

The chain uses TRBV19 and TRBJ1-5; a possible D gene is TRBD1 (5 bases). Between the trimmed V and J ends, which lost 4 bases and 3 bases, there was a span of 10 bases. The CDR3 is made up of 14 amino acids. CDR1 and CDR2 (germline): LNHDA, SQIVND (reference sequence). The CDR3 protein is CASSRGVDNQPQHF. CDR3 DNA sequence: TGTGCCAGTAGTAGGGGGGTTGACAATCAGCCCCAGCATTTT.

CDR3 sequence reads: CSVDSGGSYEQYF. The DNA for the CDR3 is TGCAGCGTTGATTCAGGGGGTTCCTACGAGCAGTACTTC. The rearrangement joins TRBV29-1 to TRBJ2-7, with 7 bases fitting TRBD1. In germline, CDR1 is SQVTM, CDR2 ANQGSEA. There are 13 residues in the CDR3. J was trimmed by 1 base and V by 3 bases; bases with no gene match: 3.

The V call is TRBV27, the J call TRBJ2-5; D is uncertain. The J call could be wrong; TRBJ2-7 is a better fit for the DNA end. The CDR3 extends over 14 amino acids. The germline gives CDR1 MNHEY, CDR2 SMNVEV (reference sequence). DNA of the CDR3: TGTGCCAGCAGTAGTTTTCCCTTTACCTACGAGCAGTACTTC. This encodes CASSSFPFTYEQYF.

The chain's CDR3 is CASTSGESNEQFF. The CDR3 DNA sequence: TGCGCCAGCACCTCAGGGGAAAGCAATGAGCAGTTCTTC. The rearrangement links TRBV5-1 to TRBJ2-1; D is possibly TRBD1 (6 bases). The CDR3 length is 13 residues. Trimming left V 6 bases short and J 6 bases short, with 13 bases between. Germline V gene data show CDR1 as SGHRS and CDR2 as YFSETQ. The full variable domain, completed using reference TRBV5-1 and TRBJ2-1, is KAGVTQTPRYLIKTRGQQVTLSCSPISGHRSVSWYQQTPGQGLQFLFEYFSETQRNKGNFPGRFSGRQFSNSRSEMNVSTLELGDSALYLCASTSGESNEQFFGPGTRLTVL.

This chain links TRBV19 with TRBJ2-6; TRBD2 aligns across 8 bases. The CDR3 consists of 17 residues. J lost 2 bases, V lost 8 bases, and 11 bases had no gene match. Germline V gene data show CDR1 as LNHDA and CDR2 as SQIVND (reference sequence). CDR3 loop: CASATGAGEAGANVLTF. The CDR3 coding sequence is TGTGCCAGTGCCACGGGAGCGGGAGAAGCTGGGGCCAACGTCCTGACTTTC.

J is TRBJ2-3 and V is TRBV11-3; D might be TRBD2 (7 bases). CDR1 and CDR2 (germline): SGHNT, YENEEA. This CDR3 contains 16 residues. The V end lost 5 bases, the J end lost 6 bases, and 21 bases lay between the germline ends. This CDR3 is CASSRGGGGPSDTQYF. DNA of the CDR3: TGTGCCAGCAGCCGCGGCGGGGGCGGGCCTTCTGATACGCAGTATTTT.

The V and J genes are TRBV10-3 and TRBJ2-2, with 9 bases that match TRBD1. CDR1 and CDR2 (germline): ENHRY, SYGVKD. The CDR3 length is 21 residues. The trim removed 8 bases at V and 5 bases at J, leaving 27 bases unmatched. Written as DNA, the CDR3 is TGTGCCATCTCATTCTCACCGAAACGGACAGGGGTAGTCGCGGAGACCGGGGAGCTGTTTTTT. Translated, it gives CAISFSPKRTGVVAETGELFF.